This record looks at one T cell receptor beta chain sequence and its context. Its antigen is still unknown. The CDR3 consists of 15 residues. Germline V CDR1 and CDR2: DFQATT, SNEGSKA (reference sequence). The V segment lost 1 base and the J segment 10 bases; nucleotides outside the gene matches: 9. This specimen comes from a study of response to subunit inactivated influenza vaccine. TCRdb re-called the RT-PCR reads with MiXCR, one entry per CDR3 protein. Found here are 550,000 to 800,000 distinct CDR3 sequences, around 16% of them singletons; the top ten hold 9.5% to 13%. Study-wide findings and caveats: Authors suggested each seasonal influenza vaccination recruits few new T cells.

The specimen was PBMCs from blood, collected about 12 days after vaccination. This chain uses TRBV20-1 with TRBJ2-7, with 14 bases lining up with TRBD2. The sequence derives from a man aged 50 to 60 who received an inactivated influenza vaccine. CDR3 in DNA: TGCAGTGCTAGAGTTAATAGGGGACTAGCGGGGGTCCAGTACTTC. Protein product: CSARVNRGLAGVQYF.